The 21 T cell receptor beta chains below come from one sample, sequenced in a study of T cell responses to AZD1222 COVID-19 vaccine. Here immunoSEQ multiplex PCR was the method, and the copy in TCRdb shows in-frame clones only, minus some. The profile covers under 150,000 clones, with around 90% appearing a single time and approximately 2.7% taken by the ten largest. The sequences come from peripheral blood, collected on day 0 of MenACWY control vaccination. The receptors stem from an adult in good health.

The V gene is TRBV14, the J gene TRBJ2-1; TRBD2 aligns across 8 bases. The CDR3 loop spans 16 amino acids. V lost 2 bases to trimming and J lost 4 bases; unmatched junction nucleotides: 7. Germline CDR1 is SGHDN and CDR2 is FVKESK. CDR3 sequence: CASSQKGRGGYNEQFF. The CDR3 DNA reads TGTGCCAGCAGCCAAAAGGGGCGCGGGGGGTACAATGAGCAGTTCTTC.

J is TRBJ1-6 and V is TRBV7-9; 9 nucleotides line up with TRBD1. The V segment lost 5 bases and the J segment 8 bases; nucleotides outside the gene matches: 10. CDR1 is SEHNR, CDR2 FQNEAQ, per germline (reference sequence). This CDR3 spans 16 amino acids. The CDR3 here is CASSPYRGQVDSPLHF. In nucleotides, the CDR3 is TGTGCCAGCAGCCCTTACAGGGGGCAGGTTGATTCACCCCTCCACTTT.

The chain recombines TRBV3-1 (or the pseudogene TRBV3-2) with TRBJ1-2, with D unresolved. CDR1 is LGHDT, CDR2 YNNKEL, per germline (reference sequence). Trimming shortened V by 5 bases and J by 7 bases, and 11 bases separated the two germline ends. The CDR3 consists of 12 residues. The CDR3 protein is CASSVRLSGYTF. The CDR3 DNA reads TGTGCCAGCAGCGTTCGACTTAGTGGCTACACCTTC.

This clone was observed a few times. J is TRBJ1-1 and V is TRBV7-6; 8 bases are shared with TRBD1. Trimming cost V 5 bases and J 6 bases; bases outside gene matches: 2. The CDR3 totals 12 residues. Germline lookup yields CDR1 SGHVS and CDR2 FNYEAQ. The CDR3 protein is CASSIQGAEAFF. CDR3 sequence (DNA): TGTGCCAGCAGCATACAGGGGGCTGAAGCTTTCTTT.

This clone was observed a single time. The chain joins TRBV11-3 to TRBJ2-2; 8 bases map to TRBD1. Trimming at V came to 5 bases and at J to 1 base, leaving 6 bases not matched to a gene. Germline V gene data show CDR1 as SGHNT and CDR2 as YENEEA. The CDR3 is made up of 16 amino acids. The CDR3 DNA reads as TGTGCCAGCAGCCCCGCCGGGACAGGGAACACCGGGGAGCTGTTTTTT. Its protein is CASSPAGTGNTGELFF. The full variable domain, completed using reference TRBV11-3 and TRBJ2-2, is EAGVVQSPRYKIIEKKQPVAFWCNPISGHNTLYWYLQNLGQGPELLIRYENEEAVDDSQLPKDRFSAERLKGVDSTLKIQPAELGDSAVYLCASSPAGTGNTGELFFGEGSRLTVL.

The chain uses TRBV3-1 (or the pseudogene TRBV3-2) and TRBJ2-2, with 7 bases matching TRBD1. The V segment lost 4 bases and the J segment 6 bases; nucleotides outside the gene matches: 5. This CDR3 comprises 14 residues. From germline, CDR1 is LGHDT and CDR2 YNNKEL (reference sequence). The chain's CDR3 is CASSLRGGAGELFF. The CDR3 DNA reads as TGTGCCAGCAGCCTTCGAGGGGGCGCCGGGGAGCTGTTTTTT.

The chain carries TRBV30 and TRBJ2-3, with a weak D call TRBD2 (7 bases). The germline gives CDR1 GTSNPN, CDR2 SVGIG (reference sequence). Trimming stripped 5 bases from V and 2 bases from J, with 20 bases between. This CDR3 contains 16 residues. CDR3 amino acids: CAWGGAAFTDTDTQYF. CDR3 nucleotides: TGTGCCTGGGGGGGGGCGGCCTTCACTGACACAGATACGCAGTATTTT.

The V call is TRBV11-3, the J call TRBJ1-3; TRBD1 matches at 9 bases. This CDR3 comprises 15 residues. The germline V gene encodes CDR1 SGHNT and CDR2 YENEEA. Trimming took 6 bases from V and 0 from J; bases not matched to a gene: 3. The CDR3 is CASRTGGSSGNTIYF. In DNA, the CDR3 is TGTGCCAGCAGGACAGGGGGATCCTCTGGAAACACCATATATTTT. Filled out from reference TRBV11-3 and TRBJ1-3, the complete variable domain reads EAGVVQSPRYKIIEKKQPVAFWCNPISGHNTLYWYLQNLGQGPELLIRYENEEAVDDSQLPKDRFSAERLKGVDSTLKIQPAELGDSAVYLCASRTGGSSGNTIYFGEGSWLTVV.

The chain joins TRBV15 to TRBJ1-1, with 12 bases matching TRBD1. CDR1 and CDR2 (germline): LNHNV, YYDKDF (reference sequence). With V trimmed by 1 base and J by 7 bases, 1 base remained unmatched. This CDR3 contains 14 residues. CDR3 DNA: TGTGCCACCAGCAGAGGGGACAGGGGGCATGAAGCTTTCTTT. Translating gives CATSRGDRGHEAFF.

The table lists this clone with a count of one. The CDR3 reads CASSLRQTSGSYGYTF. The CDR3 DNA sequence: TGCGCCAGCAGCTTGAGGCAGACCTCAGGCTCTTATGGCTACACCTTC. The chain combines TRBV5-1 with TRBJ1-2; D gene ambiguous. Germline CDR1 is SGHRS and CDR2 is YFSETQ. This CDR3 is 16 amino acids long. V lost 1 base and J lost 5, with 18 bases in between. The whole variable domain, filled in from reference TRBV5-1 and TRBJ1-2, reads KAGVTQTPRYLIKTRGQQVTLSCSPISGHRSVSWYQQTPGQGLQFLFEYFSETQRNKGNFPGRFSGRQFSNSRSEMNVSTLELGDSALYLCASSLRQTSGSYGYTFGSGTRLTVV.

V usage is TRBV2 and J usage is TRBJ2-3; 12 bases fit TRBD2. V lost 6 bases, J lost 3 bases, and 7 bases stayed unmatched. In germline, CDR1 is SNHLY, CDR2 FYNNEI. The CDR3 spans 16 residues. CDR3 in DNA: TGTGCCAGCAGCGCGCCTAGCGGGAGGGAGACAGATACGCAGTATTTT. It yields the protein CASSAPSGRETDTQYF.

This clone has a single count. The chain carries TRBV11-2 and TRBJ1-1; D is ambiguous. Trimming removed 5 bases from V and 4 bases from J, with 17 bases in between. The germline CDR1 and CDR2 sequences are SGHAT and FQNNGV. The CDR3 spans 15 residues. CDR3 region: CASSPVFTLSTEAFF. CDR3 in DNA: TGTGCCAGCAGCCCCGTTTTCACCCTGAGCACTGAAGCTTTCTTT.

This sequence joins TRBV28 and TRBJ1-4, with 11 nucleotides matching TRBD1. Germline CDR1 MDHEN, CDR2 SYDVKM. This CDR3 has 15 residues. V was pared by 6 bases and J by 7 bases, with 7 bases of the junction left unmatched. CDR3 bases: TGTGCCAGCAGCTCCCGGGACAGGGGGTTTGAAAAACTGTTTTTT. Encoded protein: CASSSRDRGFEKLFF.

This chain connects TRBV11-1 to TRBJ1-2; 10 positions agree with TRBD1. V was pared by 5 bases and J by 4 bases, with 4 bases of the junction left unmatched. The CDR3 contains 14 residues. Germline CDR1 SGHAT, CDR2 FQDESV (reference sequence). CDR3 residues: CASSDRGRIYGYTF. The CDR3 coding sequence is TGTGCCAGCAGCGACAGGGGGCGGATCTATGGCTACACCTTC.

J is TRBJ1-5 and V is TRBV5-1; D might be TRBD1 (5 bases). The germline V and J ends were trimmed by 0 bases and 5 bases, with 12 bases remaining between them. The CDR3 totals 15 residues. The V gene's germline CDR1 is SGHRS and CDR2 YFSETQ. The CDR3 here is CASSLGGGFHQPQHF. Written as DNA, the CDR3 is TGCGCCAGCAGCTTGGGTGGGGGGTTCCATCAGCCCCAGCATTTT.

The V gene is TRBV28, the J gene TRBJ1-4, with 9 bases lining up with TRBD1. This CDR3 comprises 13 residues. Germline trimming cut 6 bases from V and 11 bases from J; bases unmatched to any gene: 7. Germline values: CDR1 MDHEN, CDR2 SYDVKM. CDR3 amino acids: CASRPGQGRKLFF. The CDR3, as DNA: TGTGCCAGCAGGCCGGGACAGGGTCGGAAACTGTTTTTT.

The chain has TRBV27 and TRBJ1-5, with 11 bases aligning to TRBD1. Germline-derived CDR1 and CDR2 are MNHEY and SMNVEV (reference sequence). The CDR3 is 16 amino acids. V shed 5 bases and J 2 bases; nucleotides not matched to a gene: 5. DNA for the CDR3: TGTGCCAGCAGTGGGGGGACAGGGGGTGGCAATCAGCCCCAGCATTTT. The encoded protein is CASSGGTGGGNQPQHF.

This chain uses TRBV3-1 (or the pseudogene TRBV3-2) with TRBJ1-2; TRBD1 is a possible D gene (6 bases). The ends were cut back, 3 bases at V and 7 bases at J, with 12 bases in the middle. The germline gives CDR1 LGHDT, CDR2 YNNKEL (reference sequence). The CDR3 is 13 residues long. For the CDR3, the DNA is TGTGCCAGCAGCCAGGGCGGCAGGGGTGGCTACACCTTC. Its translation is CASSQGGRGGYTF.

The chain combines TRBV5-5 with TRBJ1-6; TRBD1 matches at 11 bases. The J segment lost 2 bases and the V segment lost 0 bases, leaving 1 base of the junction unmatched. Germline CDR1 is SGHKS and CDR2 is YYEKEE (reference sequence). The CDR3 sequence is 17 residues long. The CDR3, as DNA: TGTGCCAGCAGCTTGGGGACAGGGGGCACCTATAATTCACCCCTCCACTTT. Translating it yields CASSLGTGGTYNSPLHF. Complete variable domain (other parts from reference TRBV5-5 and TRBJ1-6): DAGVTQSPTHLIKTRGQQVTLRCSPISGHKSVSWYQQVLGQGPQFIFQYYEKEERGRGNFPDRFSARQFPNYSSELNVNALLLGDSALYLCASSLGTGGTYNSPLHFGNGTRLTVT.

The chain links TRBV7-9 to TRBJ1-4; no definite D call. Per germline, CDR1 SEHNR and CDR2 FQNEAQ (reference sequence). V lost 6 bases, J lost 10 bases, and 9 bases lay in between. The CDR3 extends over 11 amino acids. In nucleotides, the CDR3 is TGTGCCAGCAGACTCTCGGGAAAACTGTTTTTT. It yields the protein CASRLSGKLFF.

This rearrangement joins TRBV19 to TRBJ1-4; 10 bases fit TRBD1. Trimming cost V 4 bases and J 6 bases; bases outside gene matches: 5. The CDR3 runs 15 residues. Germline lookup yields CDR1 LNHDA and CDR2 SQIVND (reference sequence). The CDR3 region has the DNA TGTGCCAGTAGTACACCGGGACAGGGGTATGAAAAACTGTTTTTT. Translated, it gives CASSTPGQGYEKLFF.